This record concerns one TCR beta chain sequence. CD3+CD4+ and CD3+CD8+ cells were FACS-sorted from thawed unstimulated PBMCs. The sample comes from a study of T cell clones after liver transplantation. Study overall: TCRbeta sequencing after a pre-transplant mixed lymphocyte reaction identified graft-donor-reactive clones, later tracked in post-transplant blood. Timepoints were pre-transplant, pre-withdrawal, and after withdrawal was completed or failed.

Sequencing was performed with immunoSEQ multiplex PCR; in TCRdb, only in-frame clones are kept and a portion is missing. The sample lists roughly 100,000 clones, roughly four fifths occurring once. This CDR3 contains 15 residues. After removal of 5 bases from V and 2 bases from J, the junction contained 5 bases not matched to a gene. Germline CDR1 reads KGHSH; CDR2 reads LQKENI. The sample was CD4+ T cells from blood, taken before liver transplant. V usage is TRBV18 and J usage is TRBJ2-3; 9 bases map to TRBD1. This sequence was found in a human donor who received a liver transplant. The DNA for the CDR3 is TGTGCCAGCTCAGCCCGGACAGGGGCCACAGATACGCAGTATTTT. It translates to CASSARTGATDTQYF.